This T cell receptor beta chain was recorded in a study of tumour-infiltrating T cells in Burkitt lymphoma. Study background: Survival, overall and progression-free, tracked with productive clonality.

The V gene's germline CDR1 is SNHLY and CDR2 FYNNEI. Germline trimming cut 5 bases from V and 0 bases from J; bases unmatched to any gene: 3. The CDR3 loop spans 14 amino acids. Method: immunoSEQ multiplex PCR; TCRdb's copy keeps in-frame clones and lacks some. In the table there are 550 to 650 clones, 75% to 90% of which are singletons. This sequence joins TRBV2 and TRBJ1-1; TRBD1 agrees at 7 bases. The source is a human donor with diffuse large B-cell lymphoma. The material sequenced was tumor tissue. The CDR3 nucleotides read TGTGCCAGCAGTTTACAGGGGATGAACACTGAAGCTTTCTTT. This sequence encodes CASSLQGMNTEAFF.